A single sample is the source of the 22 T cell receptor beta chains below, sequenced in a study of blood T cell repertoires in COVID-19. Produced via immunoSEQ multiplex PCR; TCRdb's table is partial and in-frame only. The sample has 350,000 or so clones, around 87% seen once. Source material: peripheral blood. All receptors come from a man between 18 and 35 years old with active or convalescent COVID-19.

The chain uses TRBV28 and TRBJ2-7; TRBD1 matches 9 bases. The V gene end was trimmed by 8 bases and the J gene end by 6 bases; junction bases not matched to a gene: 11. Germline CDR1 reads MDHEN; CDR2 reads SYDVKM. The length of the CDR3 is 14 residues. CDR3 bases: TGTGCCAGCCTTGAATGGGACAGGGCAGGCGAGCAGTACTTC. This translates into CASLEWDRAGEQYF.

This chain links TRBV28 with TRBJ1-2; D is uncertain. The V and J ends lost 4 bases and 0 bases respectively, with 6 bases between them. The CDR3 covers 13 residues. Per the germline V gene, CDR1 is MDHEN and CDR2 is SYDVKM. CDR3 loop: CASSYTANYGYTF. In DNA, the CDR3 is TGTGCCAGCAGTTACACAGCTAACTATGGCTACACCTTC.

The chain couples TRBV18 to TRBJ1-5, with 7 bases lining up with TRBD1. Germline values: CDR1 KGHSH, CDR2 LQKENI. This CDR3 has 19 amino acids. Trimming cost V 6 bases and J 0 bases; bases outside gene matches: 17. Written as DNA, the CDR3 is TGTGCCAGCTCCCCTGAACAGGGGACGAACCCTTATAGCAATCAGCCCCAGCATTTT. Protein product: CASSPEQGTNPYSNQPQHF.

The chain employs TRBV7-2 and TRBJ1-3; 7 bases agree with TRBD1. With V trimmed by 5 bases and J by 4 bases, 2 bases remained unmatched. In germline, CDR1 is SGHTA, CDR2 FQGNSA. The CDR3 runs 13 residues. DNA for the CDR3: TGTGCCAGCAGCCGGGACAGAGGAAACACCATATATTTT. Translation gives CASSRDRGNTIYF.

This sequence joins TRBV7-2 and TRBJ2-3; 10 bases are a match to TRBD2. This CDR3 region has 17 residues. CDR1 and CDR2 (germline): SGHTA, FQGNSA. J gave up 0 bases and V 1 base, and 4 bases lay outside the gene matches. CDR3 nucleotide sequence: TGTGCCAGCAGCTTAGTACTAGCGGGGCCTAGCACAGATACGCAGTATTTT. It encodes CASSLVLAGPSTDTQYF.

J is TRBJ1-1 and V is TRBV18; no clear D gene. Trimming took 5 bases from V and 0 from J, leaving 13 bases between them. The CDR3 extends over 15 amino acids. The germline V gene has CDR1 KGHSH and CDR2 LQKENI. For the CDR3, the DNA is TGTGCCAGCTCAGAAGCGGCAGGACTGAACACTGAAGCTTTCTTT. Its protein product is CASSEAAGLNTEAFF.

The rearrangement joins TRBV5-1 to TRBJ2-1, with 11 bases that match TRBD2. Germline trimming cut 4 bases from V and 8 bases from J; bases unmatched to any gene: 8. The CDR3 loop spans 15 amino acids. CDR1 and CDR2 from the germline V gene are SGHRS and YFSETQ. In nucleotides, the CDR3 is TGCGCCAGCAGCGCACTAGCGGGAGCTATCGATGAGCAGTTCTTC. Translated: CASSALAGAIDEQFF.

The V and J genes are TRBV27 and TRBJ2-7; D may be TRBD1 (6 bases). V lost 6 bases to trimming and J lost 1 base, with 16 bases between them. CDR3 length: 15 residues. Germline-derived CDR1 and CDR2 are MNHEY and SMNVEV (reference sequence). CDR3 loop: CASRSPSRGSYEQYF. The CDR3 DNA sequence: TGTGCCAGCAGGTCCCCCTCCAGGGGTTCCTACGAGCAGTACTTC.

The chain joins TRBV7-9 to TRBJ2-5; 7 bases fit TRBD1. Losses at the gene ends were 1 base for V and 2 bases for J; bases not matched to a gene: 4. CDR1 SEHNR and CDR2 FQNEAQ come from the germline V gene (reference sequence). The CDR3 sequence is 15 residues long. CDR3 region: CASSLGGQAQETQYF. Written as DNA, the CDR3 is TGTGCCAGCAGCTTAGGAGGACAGGCTCAAGAGACCCAGTACTTC.

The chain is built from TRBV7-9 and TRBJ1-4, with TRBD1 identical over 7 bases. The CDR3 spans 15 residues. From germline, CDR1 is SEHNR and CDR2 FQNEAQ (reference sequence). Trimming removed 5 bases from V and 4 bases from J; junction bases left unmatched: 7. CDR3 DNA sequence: TGTGCCAGCAGCCACCGGGACAGAAATAATGAAAAACTGTTTTTT. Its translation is CASSHRDRNNEKLFF.

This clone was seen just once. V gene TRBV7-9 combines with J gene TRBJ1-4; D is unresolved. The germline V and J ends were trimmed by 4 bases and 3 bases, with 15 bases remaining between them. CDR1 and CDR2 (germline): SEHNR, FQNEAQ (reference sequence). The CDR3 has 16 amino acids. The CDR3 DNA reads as TGTGCCAGCAGCTCCCAGCCAGGCAGTTCTAATGAAAAACTGTTTTTT. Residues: CASSSQPGSSNEKLFF.

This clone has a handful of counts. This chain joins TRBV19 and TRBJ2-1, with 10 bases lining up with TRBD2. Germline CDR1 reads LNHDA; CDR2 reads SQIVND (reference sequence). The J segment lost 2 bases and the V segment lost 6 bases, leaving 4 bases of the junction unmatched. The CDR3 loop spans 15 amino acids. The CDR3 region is CASSRTSGPYNEQFF. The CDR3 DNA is TGTGCCAGTAGCAGGACTAGCGGACCCTACAATGAGCAGTTCTTC.

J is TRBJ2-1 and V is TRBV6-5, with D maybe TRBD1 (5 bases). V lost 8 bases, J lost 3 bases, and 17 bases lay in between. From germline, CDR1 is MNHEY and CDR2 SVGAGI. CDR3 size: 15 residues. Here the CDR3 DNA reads TGTGCCAGCTGTAGGGGTTCCAATGACTACAATGAGCAGTTCTTC. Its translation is CASCRGSNDYNEQFF.

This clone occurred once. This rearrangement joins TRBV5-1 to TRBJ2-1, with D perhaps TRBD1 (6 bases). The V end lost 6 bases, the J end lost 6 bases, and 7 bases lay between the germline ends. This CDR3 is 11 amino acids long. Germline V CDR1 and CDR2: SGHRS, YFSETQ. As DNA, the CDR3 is TGCGCCAGCACCAGGGGCAATGAGCAGTTCTTC. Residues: CASTRGNEQFF. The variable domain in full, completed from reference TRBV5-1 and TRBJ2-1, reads KAGVTQTPRYLIKTRGQQVTLSCSPISGHRSVSWYQQTPGQGLQFLFEYFSETQRNKGNFPGRFSGRQFSNSRSEMNVSTLELGDSALYLCASTRGNEQFFGPGTRLTVL.

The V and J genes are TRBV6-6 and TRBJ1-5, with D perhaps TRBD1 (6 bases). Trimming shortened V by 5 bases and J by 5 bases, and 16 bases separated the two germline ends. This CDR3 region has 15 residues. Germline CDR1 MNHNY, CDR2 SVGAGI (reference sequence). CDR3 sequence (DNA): TGTGCCAGCAGTCCGTTCGGGGGGGGCGATCAGCCCCAGCATTTT. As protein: CASSPFGGGDQPQHF.

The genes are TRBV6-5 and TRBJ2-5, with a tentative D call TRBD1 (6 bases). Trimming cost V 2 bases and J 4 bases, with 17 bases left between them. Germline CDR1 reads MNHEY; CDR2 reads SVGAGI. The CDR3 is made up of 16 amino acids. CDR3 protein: CASSYTKQGWGETQYF. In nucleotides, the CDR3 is TGTGCCAGCAGTTACACAAAACAGGGATGGGGAGAGACCCAGTACTTC.

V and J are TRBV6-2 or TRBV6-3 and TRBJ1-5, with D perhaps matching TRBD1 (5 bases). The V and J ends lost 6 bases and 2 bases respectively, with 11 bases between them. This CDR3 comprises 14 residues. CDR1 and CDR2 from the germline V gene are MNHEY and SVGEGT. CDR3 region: CASSRWGGNQPQHF. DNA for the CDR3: TGTGCCAGCAGCCGGTGGGGGGGCAATCAGCCCCAGCATTTT.

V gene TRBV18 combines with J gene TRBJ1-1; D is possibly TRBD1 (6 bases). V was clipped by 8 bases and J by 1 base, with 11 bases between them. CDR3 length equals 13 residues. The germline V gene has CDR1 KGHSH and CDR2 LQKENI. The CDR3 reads CASGTGRNTEAFF. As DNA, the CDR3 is TGTGCCAGCGGCACAGGGCGGAACACTGAAGCTTTCTTT.

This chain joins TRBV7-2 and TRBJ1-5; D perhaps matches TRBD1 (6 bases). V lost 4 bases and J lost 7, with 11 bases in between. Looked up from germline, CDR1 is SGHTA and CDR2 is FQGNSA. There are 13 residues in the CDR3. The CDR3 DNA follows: TGTGCCAGCAGCTACAGGGCAGAACAGCCCCAGCATTTT. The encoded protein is CASSYRAEQPQHF. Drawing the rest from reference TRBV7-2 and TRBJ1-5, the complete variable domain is GAGVSQSPSNKVTEKGKDVELRCDPISGHTALYWYRQSLGQGLEFLIYFQGNSAPDKSGLPSDRFSAERTGGSVSTLTIQRTQQEDSAVYLCASSYRAEQPQHFGDGTRLSIL.

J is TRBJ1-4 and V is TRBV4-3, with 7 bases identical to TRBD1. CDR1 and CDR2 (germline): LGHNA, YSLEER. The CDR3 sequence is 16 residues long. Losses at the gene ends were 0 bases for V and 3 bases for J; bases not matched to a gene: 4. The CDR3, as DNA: TGCGCCAGCAGCCAAGATGGGACAGACTCTAATGAAAAACTGTTTTTT. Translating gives CASSQDGTDSNEKLFF.

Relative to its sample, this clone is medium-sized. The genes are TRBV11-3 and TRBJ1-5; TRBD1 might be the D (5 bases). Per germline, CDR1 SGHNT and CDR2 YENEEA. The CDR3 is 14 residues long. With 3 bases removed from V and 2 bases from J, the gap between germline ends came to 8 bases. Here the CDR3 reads CASSFDSRNQPQHF. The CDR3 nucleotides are TGTGCCAGCAGCTTCGACAGTCGCAATCAGCCCCAGCATTTT.

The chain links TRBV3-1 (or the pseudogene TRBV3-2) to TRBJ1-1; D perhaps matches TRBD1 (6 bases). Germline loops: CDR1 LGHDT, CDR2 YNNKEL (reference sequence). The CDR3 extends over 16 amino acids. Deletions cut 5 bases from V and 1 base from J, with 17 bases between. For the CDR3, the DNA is TGTGCCAGCAGCTCACGCTTAGGGGGAGAGAACACTGAAGCTTTCTTT. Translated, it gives CASSSRLGGENTEAFF.